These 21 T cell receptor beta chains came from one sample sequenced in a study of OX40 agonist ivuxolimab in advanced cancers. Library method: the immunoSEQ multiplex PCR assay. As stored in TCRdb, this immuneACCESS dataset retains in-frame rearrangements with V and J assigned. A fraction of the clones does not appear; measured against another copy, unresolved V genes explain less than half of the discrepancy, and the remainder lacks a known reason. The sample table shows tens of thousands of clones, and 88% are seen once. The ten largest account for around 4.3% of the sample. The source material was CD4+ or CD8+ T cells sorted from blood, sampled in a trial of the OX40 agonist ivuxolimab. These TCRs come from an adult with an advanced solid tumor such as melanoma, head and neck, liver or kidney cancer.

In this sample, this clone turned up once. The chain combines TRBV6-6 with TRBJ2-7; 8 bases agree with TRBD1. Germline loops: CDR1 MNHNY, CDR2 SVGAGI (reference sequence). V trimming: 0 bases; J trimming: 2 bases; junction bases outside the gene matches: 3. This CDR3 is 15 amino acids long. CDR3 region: CASSYSGQGAYEQYF. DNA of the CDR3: TGTGCCAGCAGTTACTCTGGACAGGGCGCCTACGAGCAGTACTTC.

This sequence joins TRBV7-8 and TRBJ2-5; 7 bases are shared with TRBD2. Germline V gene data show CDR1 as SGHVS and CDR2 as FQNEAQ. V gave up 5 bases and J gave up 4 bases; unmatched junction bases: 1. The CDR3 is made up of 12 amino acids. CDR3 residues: CASSPSGETQYF. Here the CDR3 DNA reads TGTGCCAGCAGCCCTAGCGGAGAGACCCAGTACTTC.

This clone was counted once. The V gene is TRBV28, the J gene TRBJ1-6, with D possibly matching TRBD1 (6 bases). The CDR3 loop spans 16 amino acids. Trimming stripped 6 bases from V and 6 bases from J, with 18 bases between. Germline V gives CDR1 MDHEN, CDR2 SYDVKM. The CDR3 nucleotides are TGTGCCAGCAGAACAGGCGGGGGGCACAGTAATTCACCCCTCCACTTT. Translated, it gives CASRTGGGHSNSPLHF.

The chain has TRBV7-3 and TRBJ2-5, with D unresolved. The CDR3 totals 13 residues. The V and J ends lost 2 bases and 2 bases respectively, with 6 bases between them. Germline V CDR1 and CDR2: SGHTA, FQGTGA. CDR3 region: CASSLGQQETQYF. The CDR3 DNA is TGTGCCAGCAGCTTAGGGCAGCAAGAGACCCAGTACTTC.

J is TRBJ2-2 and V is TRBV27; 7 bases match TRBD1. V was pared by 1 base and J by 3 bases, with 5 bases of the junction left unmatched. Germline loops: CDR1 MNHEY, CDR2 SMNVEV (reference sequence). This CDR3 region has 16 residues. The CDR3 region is CASSLYGTVDTGELFF. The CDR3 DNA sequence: TGTGCCAGCAGTTTATACGGGACAGTGGACACCGGGGAGCTGTTTTTT.

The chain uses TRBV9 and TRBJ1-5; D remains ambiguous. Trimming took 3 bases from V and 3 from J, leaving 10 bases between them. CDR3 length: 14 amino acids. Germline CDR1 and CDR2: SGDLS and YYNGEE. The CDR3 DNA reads TGTGCCAGCAGCGGGGTGAGGGACAATCAGCCCCAGCATTTT. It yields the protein CASSGVRDNQPQHF.

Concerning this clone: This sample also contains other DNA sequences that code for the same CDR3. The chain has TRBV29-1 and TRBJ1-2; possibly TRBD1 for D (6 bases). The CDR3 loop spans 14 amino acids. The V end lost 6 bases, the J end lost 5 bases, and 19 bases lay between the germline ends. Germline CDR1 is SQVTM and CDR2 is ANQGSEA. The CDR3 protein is CSVPGGGGGYGYTF. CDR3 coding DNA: TGCAGCGTCCCGGGTGGCGGGGGCGGGTATGGCTACACCTTC.

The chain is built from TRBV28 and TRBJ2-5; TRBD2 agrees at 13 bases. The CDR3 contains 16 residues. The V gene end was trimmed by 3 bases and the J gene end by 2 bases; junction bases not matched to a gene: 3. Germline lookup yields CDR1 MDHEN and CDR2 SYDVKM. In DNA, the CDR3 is TGTGCCAGCAGTTTCGGGACTAGCGGGATACAAGAGACCCAGTACTTC. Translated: CASSFGTSGIQETQYF.

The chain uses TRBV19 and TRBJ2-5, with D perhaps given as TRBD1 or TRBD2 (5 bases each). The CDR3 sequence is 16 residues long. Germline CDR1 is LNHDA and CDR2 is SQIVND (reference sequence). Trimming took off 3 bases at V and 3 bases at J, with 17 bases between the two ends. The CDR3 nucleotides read TGTGCCAGTAGTATCGGAACTGGGGCGGGTGAAGAGACCCAGTACTTC. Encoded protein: CASSIGTGAGEETQYF.

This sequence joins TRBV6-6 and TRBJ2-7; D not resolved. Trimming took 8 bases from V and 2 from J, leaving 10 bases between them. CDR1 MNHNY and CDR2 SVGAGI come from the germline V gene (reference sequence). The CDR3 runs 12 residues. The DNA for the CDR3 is TGTGCCAGCGGAGCTGATACCTACGAGCAGTACTTC. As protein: CASGADTYEQYF.

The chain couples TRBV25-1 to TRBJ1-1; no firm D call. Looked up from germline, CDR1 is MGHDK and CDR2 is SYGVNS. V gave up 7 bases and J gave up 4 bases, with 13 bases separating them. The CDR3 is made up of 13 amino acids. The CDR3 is CASTGTLGTEAFF. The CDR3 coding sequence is TGTGCCAGCACGGGCACCTTGGGCACTGAAGCTTTCTTT.

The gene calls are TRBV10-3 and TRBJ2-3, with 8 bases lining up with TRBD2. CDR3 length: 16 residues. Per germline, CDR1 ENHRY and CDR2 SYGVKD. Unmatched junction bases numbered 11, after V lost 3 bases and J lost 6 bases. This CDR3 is CAISDPGGRVVDTQYF. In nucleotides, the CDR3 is TGTGCCATCAGTGACCCGGGGGGGAGAGTAGTGGATACGCAGTATTTT.

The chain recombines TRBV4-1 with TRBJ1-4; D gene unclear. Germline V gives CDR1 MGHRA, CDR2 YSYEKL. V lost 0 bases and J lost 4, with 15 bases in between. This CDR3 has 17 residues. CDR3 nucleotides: TGCGCCAGCAGCCAAGAATGGAGGGTAGGAGGTAATGAAAAACTGTTTTTT. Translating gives CASSQEWRVGGNEKLFF.

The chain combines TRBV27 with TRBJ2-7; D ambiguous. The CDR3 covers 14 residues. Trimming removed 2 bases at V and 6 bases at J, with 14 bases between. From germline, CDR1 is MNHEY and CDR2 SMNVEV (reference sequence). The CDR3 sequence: CASSLDGFRGEQYF. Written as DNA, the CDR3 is TGTGCCAGCAGTTTAGACGGATTTAGAGGCGAGCAGTACTTC.

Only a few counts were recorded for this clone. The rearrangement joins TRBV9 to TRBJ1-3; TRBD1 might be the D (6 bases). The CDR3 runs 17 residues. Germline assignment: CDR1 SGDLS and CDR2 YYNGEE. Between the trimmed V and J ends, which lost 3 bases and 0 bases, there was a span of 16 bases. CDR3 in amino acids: CASSESGGSRSGNTIYF. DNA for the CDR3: TGTGCCAGCAGCGAGTCGGGGGGCAGCCGCTCTGGAAACACCATATATTTT.

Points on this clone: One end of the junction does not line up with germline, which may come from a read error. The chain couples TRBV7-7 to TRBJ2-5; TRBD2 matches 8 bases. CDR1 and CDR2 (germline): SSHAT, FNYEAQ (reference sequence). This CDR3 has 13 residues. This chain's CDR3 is CASSRGTRETQYF. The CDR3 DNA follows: TGTGCTAGCAGCCGGGGGACTAGGGAGACCCAGTACTTC.

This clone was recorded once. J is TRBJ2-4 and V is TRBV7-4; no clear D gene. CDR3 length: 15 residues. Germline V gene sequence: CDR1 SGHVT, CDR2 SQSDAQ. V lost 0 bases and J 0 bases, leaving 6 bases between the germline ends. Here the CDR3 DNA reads TGTGCCAGCAGCTTAGCAGAACTAGCCAAAAACATTCAGTACTTC. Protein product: CASSLAELAKNIQYF.

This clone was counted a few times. The DNA of the CDR3 is TGTGCCAGCAGCAGGACTAGCGGGACCTACGAGCAGTACTTC. It codes for CASSRTSGTYEQYF. This rearrangement joins TRBV7-2 to TRBJ2-7, with 12 bases matching TRBD2. Germline CDR1 is SGHTA and CDR2 is FQGNSA. The CDR3 loop spans 14 amino acids. V was clipped by 5 bases and J by 2 bases; unmatched bases: 1.

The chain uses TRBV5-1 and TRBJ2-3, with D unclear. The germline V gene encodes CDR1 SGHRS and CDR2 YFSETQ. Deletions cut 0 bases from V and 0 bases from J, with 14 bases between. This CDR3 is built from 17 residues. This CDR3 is CASSLASGAFSTDTQYF. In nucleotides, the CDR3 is TGCGCCAGCAGCTTGGCCTCGGGCGCCTTTAGCACAGATACGCAGTATTTT.

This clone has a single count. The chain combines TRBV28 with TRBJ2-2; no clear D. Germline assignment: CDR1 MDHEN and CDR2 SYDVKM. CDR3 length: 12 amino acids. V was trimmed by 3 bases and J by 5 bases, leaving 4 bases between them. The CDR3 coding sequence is TGTGCCAGCAGTTTTCATACCGGGGAGCTGTTTTTT. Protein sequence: CASSFHTGELFF. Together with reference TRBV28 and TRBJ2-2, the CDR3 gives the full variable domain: DVKVTQSSRYLVKRTGEKVFLECVQDMDHENMFWYRQDPGLGLRLIYFSYDVKMKEKGDIPEGYSVSREKKERFSLILESASTNQTSMYLCASSFHTGELFFGEGSRLTVL.

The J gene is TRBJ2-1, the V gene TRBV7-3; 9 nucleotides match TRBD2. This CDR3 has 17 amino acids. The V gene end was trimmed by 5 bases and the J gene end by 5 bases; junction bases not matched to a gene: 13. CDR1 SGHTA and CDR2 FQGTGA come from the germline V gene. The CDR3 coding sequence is TGTGCCAGCAGCACAATGACTCGTAGCGGGAGTAACAATGAGCAGTTCTTC. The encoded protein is CASSTMTRSGSNNEQFF.